The 22 T cell receptor beta chains below come from one sample, sequenced in a study of beta chain features in type 1 diabetes. The study's findings and limits: Among all four CD4+ subsets, Type 1 diabetes patients had TCRB CDR3s that were moderately but significantly shorter.

These receptors are not linked to any known antigen. Reverse transcription of all isolated RNA meant that expressed TCRB transcripts were sequenced. Only in-frame clones appear in the TCRdb table, and some are missing; sequencing was by immunoSEQ multiplex PCR. The table records approximately 360,000 clones, 10% to 15% of them present only once. The sample consisted of naive CD4+ T cells from blood. The source is a woman aged 18 to 35 with type 1 diabetes.

The chain is built from TRBV6-5 and TRBJ1-4; D is perhaps TRBD1 (5 bases). The germline gives CDR1 MNHEY, CDR2 SVGAGI. Trimming removed 0 bases at V and 8 bases at J, with 10 bases between. The CDR3 contains 14 residues. The chain's CDR3 is CASSYSGTGEKLFF. CDR3 DNA sequence: TGTGCCAGCAGTTACTCAGGCACAGGCGAAAAACTGTTTTTT.

This clone turned up a few times. The chain couples TRBV29-1 to TRBJ2-3; 9 bases are shared with TRBD1. The CDR3 contains 13 residues. The germline gives CDR1 SQVTM, CDR2 ANQGSEA. The ends lost 7 bases at V and 4 bases at J; junction bases unmatched: 6. The CDR3, as DNA: TGCAGCGCACAACAGGGGGCCGCAGATACGCAGTATTTT. Protein sequence: CSAQQGAADTQYF.

This clone showed up just a few times. The chain uses TRBV18 and TRBJ1-4; the D gene is possibly TRBD1 (5 bases). Germline V gives CDR1 KGHSH, CDR2 LQKENI. The germline V and J ends were trimmed by 8 bases and 7 bases, with 23 bases remaining between them. This CDR3 has 16 amino acids. Here the CDR3 DNA reads TGTGCCAGCGCCACCAACGGGGGAAAGGGCGGTGAAAAACTGTTTTTT. As protein: CASATNGGKGGEKLFF.

This clone has only a few counts. This chain uses TRBV30 with TRBJ2-7; D is possibly TRBD2 (5 bases). Between the trimmed V and J ends, which lost 5 bases and 5 bases, there was a span of 22 bases. Germline V gives CDR1 GTSNPN, CDR2 SVGIG (reference sequence). This CDR3 contains 15 residues. The CDR3: CAWGPRVPASHEQYF. CDR3 coding DNA: TGTGCCTGGGGACCGAGGGTCCCCGCTTCCCACGAGCAGTACTTC. Supplemented by reference TRBV30 and TRBJ2-7, the full variable domain reads SQTIHQWPATLVQPVGSPLSLECTVEGTSNPNLYWYRQAAGRGLQLLFYSVGIGQISSEVPQNLSASRPQDRQFILSSKKLLLSDSGFYLCAWGPRVPASHEQYFGPGTRLTVT.

This clone was seen a few times. V is TRBV13 and J is TRBJ2-3, with TRBD2 identical over 8 bases. J gave up 1 base and V 3 bases, and 3 bases lay outside the gene matches. CDR3 length: 15 amino acids. CDR1 is PRHDT and CDR2 is FYEKMQ in the germline V gene (reference sequence). As DNA, the CDR3 is TGTGCCAGCAGCTTGCGGGGGGCCCGCACAGATACGCAGTATTTT. Its protein is CASSLRGARTDTQYF.

This chain joins TRBV25-1 and TRBJ2-1; 9 bases line up with TRBD1. Germline V gives CDR1 MGHDK, CDR2 SYGVNS. V was clipped by 1 base and J by 5 bases; unmatched bases: 3. The CDR3 is 15 residues long. The CDR3 bases are TGTGCCAGCAGTGAATCTGGACAGGGGCACAATGAGCAGTTCTTC. It specifies CASSESGQGHNEQFF.

This clone was observed a few times. Compared with germline, one end of the junction differs, possibly owing to a read error. The chain uses TRBV7-3 and TRBJ2-6; perhaps TRBD1 as D (5 bases). The CDR3 length is 15 residues. Germline CDR1 is SGHTA and CDR2 is FQGTGA. The CDR3 DNA follows: TGTGCCAGCAGTTTAAGACAGTCTGGGGCCAACGTCCTGACTTTC. This sequence encodes CASSLRQSGANVLTF.

The J gene is TRBJ2-7, the V gene TRBV7-6; 7 bases are shared with TRBD2. CDR3 length equals 17 residues. Looked up from germline, CDR1 is SGHVS and CDR2 is FNYEAQ. V shed 0 bases and J 0 bases; nucleotides not matched to a gene: 8. In DNA form, the CDR3 reads TGTGCCAGCAGCTTAGCGCGCGGGCGGACTAGCTCCTACGAGCAGTACTTC. Protein product: CASSLARGRTSSYEQYF.

In its sample, this clone was seen a few times. This chain uses TRBV10-3 with TRBJ2-3, with 7 nucleotides matching TRBD1. Germline CDR1 is ENHRY and CDR2 is SYGVKD. The CDR3 runs 15 residues. With V trimmed by 4 bases and J by 2 bases, 6 bases remained unmatched. The CDR3 DNA sequence: TGTGCCATCAGTGCCCGGGACAGCCTCACAGATACGCAGTATTTT. The encoded protein is CAISARDSLTDTQYF.

Worth noting for this clone: Other DNA sequences in the sample encode the same CDR3. The gene calls are TRBV5-1 and TRBJ2-2, with 7 bases that match TRBD2. Germline values: CDR1 SGHRS, CDR2 YFSETQ. The V and J ends lost 1 base and 3 bases, in that order; junction bases with no gene match: 3. CDR3 length equals 15 residues. CDR3 nucleotides: TGCGCCAGCAGCTTGTCTAGCGGATACACCGGGGAGCTGTTTTTT. Translated: CASSLSSGYTGELFF.

CDR3: CASRRTSEGSYEQYF. The DNA for the CDR3 is TGTGCCAGCAGAAGGACTAGCGAAGGCTCCTACGAGCAGTACTTC. V is TRBV2 and J is TRBJ2-7; 9 positions match TRBD2. V lost 6 bases, J lost 0 bases, and 6 bases stayed unmatched. CDR1 SNHLY and CDR2 FYNNEI come from the germline V gene. The CDR3 runs 15 residues.

The J gene is TRBJ1-3, the V gene TRBV23-1; TRBD1 is a possible D gene (5 bases). TRBV23-1 is an ORF; its function is uncertain. V gave up 3 bases and J gave up 2 bases, with 17 bases separating them. The CDR3 has 17 amino acids. The DNA of the CDR3 is TGCGCCAGCAGTCACCCCGGGGGAGGCGTGACTGGAAACACCATATATTTT. Its translation is CASSHPGGGVTGNTIYF.

The DNA for the CDR3 is TGTGCCAGCGGAGGACAGTTGAACACTGAAGCTTTCTTT. This codes for CASGGQLNTEAFF. The chain has TRBV2 and TRBJ1-1; possibly TRBD1 for D (6 bases). Germline V gene lookup returns CDR1 SNHLY and CDR2 FYNNEI. This CDR3 contains 13 residues. V was clipped by 8 bases and J by 0 bases, with 10 bases between them.

The genes are TRBV28 and TRBJ1-5; the D is unclear. CDR1 and CDR2 (germline): MDHEN, SYDVKM. The CDR3 runs 12 residues. Deletions cut 5 bases from V and 0 bases from J, with 2 bases between. Written as DNA, the CDR3 is TGTGCCAGCAGTCGTAGCAATCAGCCCCAGCATTTT. Translating it yields CASSRSNQPQHF.

This clone was seen only a few times. The gene calls are TRBV7-2 and TRBJ2-3; 8 bases align to TRBD2. Germline loops: CDR1 SGHTA, CDR2 FQGNSA. Germline trimming cut 1 base from V and 2 bases from J; bases unmatched to any gene: 11. The CDR3 length is 18 residues. Here the CDR3 reads CASSLEGWSGSFTDTQYF. The CDR3, as DNA: TGTGCCAGCAGCTTAGAAGGGTGGAGCGGGAGTTTCACAGATACGCAGTATTTT. The whole variable domain, remainder taken from reference TRBV7-2 and TRBJ2-3, is GAGVSQSPSNKVTEKGKDVELRCDPISGHTALYWYRQSLGQGLEFLIYFQGNSAPDKSGLPSDRFSAERTGGSVSTLTIQRTQQEDSAVYLCASSLEGWSGSFTDTQYFGPGTRLTVL.

This chain joins TRBV30 and TRBJ2-1; no reliable D call. Per the germline V gene, CDR1 is GTSNPN and CDR2 is SVGIG (reference sequence). The CDR3 is 13 amino acids. The V and J ends lost 0 bases and 4 bases respectively, with 7 bases between them. CDR3 in amino acids: CAWSVVQYNEQFF. Written as DNA, the CDR3 is TGTGCCTGGAGTGTAGTTCAGTACAATGAGCAGTTCTTC.

Only a few counts were recorded for this clone. The CDR3 loop is CAITAGDRVAYEQYF. Written as DNA, the CDR3 is TGTGCCATCACGGCAGGGGACCGAGTCGCATACGAGCAGTACTTC. This chain uses TRBV10-3 with TRBJ2-7, with D tentatively TRBD1 (6 bases). This CDR3 has 15 residues. The germline CDR1 and CDR2 sequences are ENHRY and SYGVKD. Trimming removed 7 bases at V and 4 bases at J, with 20 bases between.

The V gene is TRBV28, the J gene TRBJ2-1; 9 bases line up with TRBD2. Germline trimming cut 8 bases from V and 5 bases from J; bases unmatched to any gene: 4. The CDR3 consists of 13 residues. The germline CDR1 and CDR2 sequences are MDHEN and SYDVKM. The CDR3 DNA reads TGTGCCAGCCGGACTAGCGCTAACAATGAGCAGTTCTTC. Its protein product is CASRTSANNEQFF.

V usage is TRBV7-9 and J usage is TRBJ2-2; the match to TRBD1 covers 7 bases. Per germline, CDR1 SEHNR and CDR2 FQNEAQ (reference sequence). This CDR3 contains 16 residues. Germline trimming cut 0 bases from V and 3 bases from J; bases unmatched to any gene: 4. CDR3 sequence: CASSLAGGGYTGELFF. The CDR3 nucleotides are TGTGCCAGCAGCTTAGCAGGGGGCGGATACACCGGGGAGCTGTTTTTT.

This clone has more than one count but fewer than ten. The chain is built from TRBV5-1 and TRBJ2-7, with a weak D call TRBD1 (5 bases). The length of the CDR3 is 13 residues. From germline, CDR1 is SGHRS and CDR2 YFSETQ. Trimming pared 1 base from V and 9 bases from J, leaving 14 bases between. The CDR3 nucleotides are TGCGCCAGCAGCTTGCCGGACAATGGGCGGCAGTACTTC. Encoded protein: CASSLPDNGRQYF. Filled out from reference TRBV5-1 and TRBJ2-7, the complete variable domain reads KAGVTQTPRYLIKTRGQQVTLSCSPISGHRSVSWYQQTPGQGLQFLFEYFSETQRNKGNFPGRFSGRQFSNSRSEMNVSTLELGDSALYLCASSLPDNGRQYFGPGTRLTVT.

This clone has only a few counts. The chain uses TRBV2 and TRBJ2-2; D is unclear. Germline CDR1 and CDR2: SNHLY and FYNNEI. There are 12 residues in the CDR3. V was pared by 7 bases and J by 7 bases, with 10 bases between. CDR3 loop: CASKPGIGELFF. The CDR3 DNA reads TGTGCCAGCAAGCCGGGTATCGGGGAGCTGTTTTTT.

In its sample, this clone was seen a few times. The chain couples TRBV5-6 to TRBJ1-5; 7 bases are a match to TRBD1. The CDR3 consists of 14 residues. CDR1 and CDR2 (germline): SGHDT, YYEEEE. V shed 4 bases and J 11 bases; nucleotides not matched to a gene: 12. CDR3 in amino acids: CASSARTGALSQHF. In DNA, the CDR3 is TGTGCCAGCAGCGCACGTACAGGGGCTCTGTCCCAGCATTTT.